The T cell receptor beta chain under discussion was sequenced for a study of cytomegalovirus exposure and HLA in healthy donors. V gave up 8 bases and J gave up 0 bases; unmatched junction bases: 6. CDR1 is SEHNR and CDR2 is FQNEAQ in the germline V gene (reference sequence). This CDR3 spans 14 amino acids. The PCR contained 60 Vbeta and 13 Jbeta primers. Data came from immunoSEQ multiplex PCR; TCRdb stores just in-frame clones and leaves some out. The sample records some 60,000 clones, 83% being singletons. The TCR originated in a human donor in good health. Sequenced: PBMCs. The V and J genes are TRBV7-9 and TRBJ2-5; 7 bases fit TRBD2. CDR3 nucleotide sequence: TGTGCCAGCCTCCCCGGGGGGTACCAAGAGACCCAGTACTTC. This gives the protein CASLPGGYQETQYF.